This T cell receptor (beta chain) comes out of a study of post-analysis software for immune sequencing data. Study details: Relapsing-remitting, secondary progressive and progressive-relapsing forms made up the multiple sclerosis disease courses. Broader study findings: Pronounced co-clustering by F measure was evident among identically batched samples. Significantly lower normalized Chao1 diversity was found in patients with multiple sclerosis relative to controls. TRBV5-6, TRBV5-1 and TRBV20-1 belonged to a set of about five TRBV segments that were more frequent in patients than controls.

Concerning this clonotype itself: Its antigen is unidentified.

Germline V gives CDR1 DFQATT, CDR2 SNEGSKA (reference sequence). CDR3 length: 14 amino acids. The trim removed 5 bases at V and 4 bases at J, leaving 8 bases unmatched. Prepared libraries of TCR beta cDNA carried unique molecular identifiers. Starting from about 0.98 to 11 million T cells, the study yielded about 500,000 cDNA molecules. In TCRdb, the PCR reads were re-called with MiXCR into one record per CDR3 protein. The repertoire holds hundreds of thousands of distinct CDR3 sequences, with 59% as singletons. The sequence came from a girl aged 2 to 9 with multiple sclerosis. The chain recombines TRBV20-1 with TRBJ2-7, with TRBD2 identical over 10 bases. Material for sequencing was blood. The CDR3 loop is CSALQREGRYEQYF. CDR3 coding DNA: TGCAGTGCTCTCCAGCGGGAGGGCCGGTACGAGCAGTACTTC.